These 11 T cell receptor beta chains were all obtained from the same sample, sequenced in a study of shared clonotypes between healthy human individuals. Measured with immunoSEQ multiplex PCR; TCRdb has only the in-frame clones, and not every one. The table shows millions of clones, with under 95% occurring only once. It was CD45RO-negative cells, positively selected for CCR7, that made up naive CD8 cells, with terminally differentiated effector memory CD45RA+ cells excluded. Sample: naive CD8+ T cells from PBMCs. The receptors stem from a man younger than 35 in good health. Some clones in this sample may be carry-over from other donors' samples.

The genes are TRBV7-9 and TRBJ2-7; 7 bases fit TRBD1. There are 16 residues in the CDR3. V lost 5 bases, J lost 4 bases, and 14 bases stayed unmatched. Germline lookup yields CDR1 SEHNR and CDR2 FQNEAQ (reference sequence). The DNA for the CDR3 is TGTGCCAGCAGCCCCCCCCAGGGACAGTCAATTTACGAGCAGTACTTC. Encoded protein: CASSPPQGQSIYEQYF.

CDR3 DNA sequence: TGTGCCAGCAGTTACCAGCAGAACACCGGGGAGCTGTTTTTT. Translation: CASSYQQNTGELFF. The chain combines TRBV6-5 with TRBJ2-2; D is unclear. Germline CDR1 MNHEY, CDR2 SVGAGI. The CDR3 length is 14 residues. Trimming shortened V by 2 bases and J by 1 base, and 5 bases separated the two germline ends.

The V call is TRBV29-1, the J call TRBJ1-1; TRBD1 matches 7 bases. V trimming: 3 bases; J trimming: 0 bases; junction bases outside the gene matches: 7. Germline assignment: CDR1 SQVTM and CDR2 ANQGSEA. The CDR3 extends over 15 amino acids. In DNA form, the CDR3 reads TGCAGCGTTGAGGTTGACAGGGCAATGAACACTGAAGCTTTCTTT. Amino acid sequence: CSVEVDRAMNTEAFF.

Points on this clone: The final CDR3 position lacks the conserved phenylalanine or tryptophan, pointing to a likely read error. The CDR3 protein is CSVGTSVYEQYS. CDR3 sequence (DNA): TGCAGCGTTGGGACTAGCGTTTACGAGCAGTACTCC. The chain carries TRBV29-1 and TRBJ2-7; 9 bases line up with TRBD2. V shed 4 bases, J shed 4 bases, and the junction held 2 bases outside the gene matches. The CDR3 spans 12 residues. Per the germline V gene, CDR1 is SQVTM and CDR2 is ANQGSEA.

The rearrangement links TRBV7-2 to TRBJ2-3; D might be TRBD1 (6 bases). The CDR3 totals 15 residues. The V and J ends lost 5 bases and 0 bases respectively, with 12 bases between them. Germline CDR1 SGHTA, CDR2 FQGNSA. The CDR3 DNA follows: TGTGCCAGCAGCCCCGGACAGACTAGCACAGATACGCAGTATTTT. Translation gives CASSPGQTSTDTQYF.

This chain links TRBV7-6 with TRBJ2-3; D is unclear. The CDR3 is 15 amino acids. The germline CDR1 and CDR2 sequences are SGHVS and FNYEAQ. V lost 1 base and J 1 base, leaving 9 bases between the germline ends. As DNA, the CDR3 is TGTGCCAGCAGCTTAGATTACAGAGGCACAGATACGCAGTATTTT. Its translation is CASSLDYRGTDTQYF.

The chain couples TRBV9 to TRBJ2-7; no reliable D call. The V gene's germline CDR1 is SGDLS and CDR2 YYNGEE. The ends were cut back, 0 bases at V and 5 bases at J, with 15 bases in the middle. The CDR3 runs 15 residues. The CDR3 sequence: CASSVVPGSKHEQYF. DNA for the CDR3: TGTGCCAGCAGCGTAGTTCCGGGTTCTAAGCACGAGCAGTACTTC.

This clone was detected once. The rearrangement links TRBV7-2 to TRBJ2-3; 13 bases line up with TRBD2. The CDR3 loop spans 16 amino acids. Germline CDR1 SGHTA, CDR2 FQGNSA. Unmatched junction bases numbered 6, after V lost 1 base and J lost 8 bases. The CDR3 reads CASSLGPTSGRTTQYF. The CDR3 DNA is TGTGCCAGCAGCTTAGGCCCGACTAGCGGGAGGACTACGCAGTATTTT.

The V call is TRBV27, the J call TRBJ2-1; perhaps TRBD1 as D (6 bases). The V gene's germline CDR1 is MNHEY and CDR2 SMNVEV (reference sequence). The CDR3 sequence is 16 residues long. Trimming took 4 bases from V and 10 from J, leaving 23 bases between them. CDR3: CASSSTGLRLGEEQFF. In DNA, the CDR3 is TGTGCCAGCAGTTCAACAGGGTTGCGGCTCGGTGAGGAGCAGTTCTTC.

About this clone itself: Germline and junction disagree at one end, which may indicate a read error. The CDR3 reads CASSFASAPLHF. The CDR3, as DNA: TGTGCCAGCAGTTTCGCTAGCGCCCCCCTTCACTTC. The J gene is TRBJ2-5, the V gene TRBV27; D may be TRBD2 (6 bases). This CDR3 region has 12 residues. Germline CDR1 is MNHEY and CDR2 is SMNVEV (reference sequence).

This sequence joins TRBV9 and TRBJ2-2, with 9 bases that match TRBD2. The V gene's germline CDR1 is SGDLS and CDR2 YYNGEE. The V segment lost 0 bases and the J segment 6 bases; nucleotides outside the gene matches: 6. CDR3 length equals 16 residues. In DNA, the CDR3 is TGTGCCAGCAGCGTAGGAGCTAGCGGGACCGCCGGGGAGCTGTTTTTT. Amino acid sequence: CASSVGASGTAGELFF.